The T cell receptor (beta chain) described here comes from a study of blood T cell repertoires in COVID-19 (dated by TCRdb to about 2020). Concerning the study at large: Samples from collaborators originated in the United States, Italy and Spain and spanned both the acute and convalescent phases of COVID-19. The material from the prospective study consisted of cDNA or gDNA derived from T cells, B-cell-depleted T cells, or PBMCs. Deeply sampled blood TCRbeta repertoires from subjects exposed to, actively infected with, or recovered from COVID-19 were included in the dataset. The repertoires were released in a freely available public database meant as a resource for research on the immune response to SARS-CoV-2. The samples were drawn from two sources: the first 160 participants of the ongoing ImmuneRACE study, and 1,200 or so subjects contributed by 6 global collaborators. Nearly every sample came with metadata listing a de-identified subject ID, COVID-19 status, age in years and sex. Where available, HLA class I and class II types were obtained from metadata supplied by the sample provider rather than from assay-based typing.

This clone showed up just a few times. No antigen is known for it. Per-nucleotide qualities are absent, and no much larger clonotype sits a single base away. TCRbeta CDR3 regions were amplified from genomic DNA using the immunoSEQ Assay, a bias-controlled multiplex PCR. The paper's processing steps were these. The number of nucleated cells in each sample was estimated from the amplification of reference gene primers within the assay. To quantify the absolute abundance of each unique TCRbeta CDR3 rearrangement, sequence reads were collapsed and filtered. For each sample, productive Simpson clonality was calculated as the square root of Simpson's diversity index over productive rearrangements. TCRdb retrieved this table from immuneACCESS and kept in-frame rearrangements only. Not all clones are present; in checked studies, unresolved V genes account for under half, and no reason is known for the remainder. That table furnishes V, J and clone size, whereas the DNA furnished D and trimming. Here the sample has a few hundred thousand clones; 90% occur a single time. The ten largest clones take up around 15% of the sample.

Trimming takes 3 bases from V and 5 bases from J, and the germline ends sit 19 bases apart. The CDR3, from cysteine to phenylalanine, totals 15 residues. Of all the DNA, just the CDR3 is kept, 45 bases in frame from base 1. The germline V gene (reference sequence) gives CDR1 as DFQATT and CDR2 as SNEGSKA. Enrolling through a virtual design, the prospective study's participants ranged in age from about 18 to 89 years and lived across 20 to 25 United States geographic areas. Cohort assignment in the prospective study relied on participant-reported clinical history from a screening survey and a study questionnaire. Exposed participants had been in contact with someone with a PCR-confirmed or clinician-diagnosed COVID-19 case within 2 weeks of study entry. In the prospective study, whole blood, serum and a nasopharyngeal or oropharyngeal swab were collected from each participant by mobile phlebotomists. Prospective study participants could optionally give additional blood draws and questionnaires over an approximately 2-month period. Prospective study blood samples were shipped either frozen or at room temperature before DNA extraction.

General findings and caveats noted by the study authors: How much clinical and demographic metadata was included differed by source and by participant, and the metadata was provided uncurated.

The chain employs TRBV20-1 and TRBJ1-2; D gene: possibly TRBD1, on 6 matching bases. Sequenced sample: PBMCs or T cells enriched from blood (not recorded which). This TCR was sampled from a man aged 30 to 45 who had been exposed to COVID-19. The sequence in DNA is TGCAGTGCTAGTTCTTCTCGTCAGGGGAGTTATGGCTACACCTTC. This encodes CSASSSRQGSYGYTF.